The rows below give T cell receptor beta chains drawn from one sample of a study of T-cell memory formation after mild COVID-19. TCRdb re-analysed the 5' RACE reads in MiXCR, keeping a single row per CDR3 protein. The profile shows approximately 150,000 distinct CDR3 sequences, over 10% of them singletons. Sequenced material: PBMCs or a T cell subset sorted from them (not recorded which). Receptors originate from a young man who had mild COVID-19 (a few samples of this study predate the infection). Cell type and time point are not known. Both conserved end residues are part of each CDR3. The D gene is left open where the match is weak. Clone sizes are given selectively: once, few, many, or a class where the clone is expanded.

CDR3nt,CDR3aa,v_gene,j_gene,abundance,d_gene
TGTGCCAGCAGCTTGGCATCCGTCAACTATGGCTACACCTTC,CASSLASVNYGYTF,TRBV7-2,TRBJ1-2,-,-
TGTGCCAGCAGTTCGGGGCTCACGGGCGGCTACACCTTC,CASSSGLTGGYTF,TRBV12-3/TRBV12-4,TRBJ1-2,-,-
TGTGCCAGCAGCGGCCCACAGGGCCCCCAAGAGACCCAGTACTTC,CASSGPQGPQETQYF,TRBV5-4,TRBJ2-5,-,-
TGTGCCAGCAGCGTAGAAGGGTCAGGCGGAAACACCATATATTTT,CASSVEGSGGNTIYF,TRBV9,TRBJ1-3,-,-
TGTGCCAGCAGCTTAGTCGGGCGTACTGGGGCCAACGTCCTGACTTTC,CASSLVGRTGANVLTF,TRBV7-2,TRBJ2-6,-,-
TGCGCCAGCAGCTTGGCGGACAGGGCCACAGATACGCAGTATTTT,CASSLADRATDTQYF,TRBV5-1,TRBJ2-3,-,TRBD1
TGCGCCAGCAGCCGAACCGGGGCTGAAGCTTTCTTT,CASSRTGAEAFF,TRBV4-1,TRBJ1-1,few,-
TGTGCCAGCAGCGGAGGGGACAGGGGGCGAGAGACCCAGTACTTC,CASSGGDRGRETQYF,TRBV21-1,TRBJ2-5,-,-
TGTGCCAGCTCGCCCCCAGGGAATTATGGCTACACCTTC,CASSPPGNYGYTF,TRBV28,TRBJ1-2,-,-
TGTGCCAGCAGTTACTCGACAGGGCCATCCTACGAGCAGTACTTC,CASSYSTGPSYEQYF,TRBV6-5,TRBJ2-7,-,TRBD1
TGTGCCACCAGTGATTTGCCAGGGGTTGGCTCCTACGAGCAGTACTTC,CATSDLPGVGSYEQYF,TRBV24-1,TRBJ2-7,-,-
TGTGCCATCAGGGACGGGACTAGCGGGGACCCGTACGAGCAGTACTTC,CAIRDGTSGDPYEQYF,TRBV10-3,TRBJ2-7,few,TRBD2
TGCGCCAGCAGCCAAGATGCGGGATTCAGGGAGCTGTTTTTT,CASSQDAGFRELFF,TRBV4-3,TRBJ2-2,-,-
TGCAGTGCCCTTTCTCGAGTAGCGGGGGGGGCTGAGCAGTTCTTC,CSALSRVAGGAEQFF,TRBV20-1,TRBJ2-1,few,TRBD2
TGTGCCAGCAGTTCAGGAGCTAGCGGGGGAGGGACCCAGTACTTC,CASSSGASGGGTQYF,TRBV7-3,TRBJ2-5,few,TRBD2
TGTGCCAGCAGTTCAGCGGGGAAACCCTACGAGCAGTACTTC,CASSSAGKPYEQYF,TRBV4-2,TRBJ2-7,many,TRBD2
TGTGCCAGCTCACCAATGGGTTCTCAGCCCCAGCATTTT,CASSPMGSQPQHF,TRBV18,TRBJ1-5,-,-
TGTGCCAGCAGCCGCTGGCAGGGGAAGAACGAGCAGTACTTC,CASSRWQGKNEQYF,TRBV12-3/TRBV12-4,TRBJ2-7,-,-
TGCGCCAGCAGCCCCGGGACAGGAGTCTCTGGAAACACCATATATTTT,CASSPGTGVSGNTIYF,TRBV5-1,TRBJ1-3,few,TRBD1
TGTGCCAGCAGCGTGACAGGGAGATCTGAAGCTTTCTTT,CASSVTGRSEAFF,TRBV9,TRBJ1-1,few,TRBD1
TGTGCCAGCAGTGAAGGGACCACGAGCTACAATGAGCAGTTCTTC,CASSEGTTSYNEQFF,TRBV6-1,TRBJ2-1,-,-
TGCGCCAGCGCGGCTGTAACCCTCACAGATACGCAGTATTTT,CASAAVTLTDTQYF,TRBV5-1,TRBJ2-3,-,-
TGCGCCAGCAGCAGCCCCAGGGCGGCTCAAGAGACCCAGTACTTC,CASSSPRAAQETQYF,TRBV5-1,TRBJ2-5,many,-
TGTGCCAGCAGCTTAATGGCCGGGAGTCGGGGCACTGAAGCTTTCTTT,CASSLMAGSRGTEAFF,TRBV7-3,TRBJ1-1,-,-
TGTGCCAGCAGCCTGGGGGACCCCCGGCGTGAAAAACTGTTTTTT,CASSLGDPRREKLFF,TRBV7-9,TRBJ1-4,few,-
TGTGCCAGCAGTTCGACAGTAATGAATTCACCCCTCCACTTT,CASSSTVMNSPLHF,TRBV12-3/TRBV12-4,TRBJ1-6,-,-
TGTGCCACCGGGCCCGAGATTGGAAACACCATATATTTT,CATGPEIGNTIYF,TRBV10-3,TRBJ1-3,-,-
TGTGCCAGCAGCCTCCGACAGGTTCTAGCCAAAAACATTCAGTACTTC,CASSLRQVLAKNIQYF,TRBV11-2,TRBJ2-4,-,-
TGCGCCAGCAGCTTGATGTTGGGACAGGGGAGTTCACCCCTCCACTTT,CASSLMLGQGSSPLHF,TRBV5-1,TRBJ1-6,few,TRBD1
TGTGCCAGCAGCTTAAGGGGGGTAGTCACTGAAGCTTTCTTT,CASSLRGVVTEAFF,TRBV7-2,TRBJ1-1,-,-
TGTGCCAGCAGCTCATGGTGGGCAGGGGAGAACACCGGGGAGCTGTTTTTT,CASSSWWAGENTGELFF,TRBV7-9,TRBJ2-2,few,-
TGCGCCAGCAGCTGGCAAGGGACAGGGACTAATGAAAAACTGTTTTTT,CASSWQGTGTNEKLFF,TRBV5-1,TRBJ1-4,-,TRBD1
TGTGCCAGCAGCGTAGGGCTTACCGTAGAGGGGGACACTGAAGCTTTCTTT,CASSVGLTVEGDTEAFF,TRBV9,TRBJ1-1,few,-
TGTGCCAGCAGTGACGTGGGGGTGCGGGGTTGGAAGCAGTACTTC,CASSDVGVRGWKQYF,TRBV25-1,TRBJ2-7,-,-
TGTGCCAGCAGCTCCTGGGGGGGCGGGTCTACAGATACGCAGTATTTT,CASSSWGGGSTDTQYF,TRBV7-3,TRBJ2-3,-,-
TGTGCCAGCCGACGGACGGGGGCTTACCATGGCTACACCTTC,CASRRTGAYHGYTF,TRBV6-1,TRBJ1-2,-,-
TGTGCCAGCACCGAGGGACCGACCCATGGCTACACCTTC,CASTEGPTHGYTF,TRBV9,TRBJ1-2,-,-
TGTGCCAGCAGCCCCCCCACAGATACGCAGTATTTT,CASSPPTDTQYF,TRBV7-2,TRBJ2-3,many,-
TGTGCCAGCTCACCTCAGGGTGACTATGGCTACACCTTC,CASSPQGDYGYTF,TRBV18,TRBJ1-2,few,-
TGCAGTGCTCGGGACTCCTTAACAGAGACCCAGTACTTC,CSARDSLTETQYF,TRBV20-1,TRBJ2-5,many,-
TGCGCCAGCAGCTTGAGCTATAACACCGGGGAGCTGTTTTTT,CASSLSYNTGELFF,TRBV5-1,TRBJ2-2,-,-
TGCGCCAGCAGCTTCGACCTCGGGGGAGCTTTCTTT,CASSFDLGGAFF,TRBV5-1,TRBJ1-1,-,-